Following are 21 T cell receptor beta chains from one sample sequenced in a study of T cell responses to AZD1222 COVID-19 vaccine. The protocol was immunoSEQ multiplex PCR, while the TCRdb copy is restricted to in-frame clones and leaves out a portion. The repertoire holds 95,000 to 150,000 clones, with about 85% as singletons. This specimen consisted of peripheral blood, obtained on day 0 of AZD1222 vaccination. The receptor set was obtained from an adult in good health.

V and J are TRBV5-1 and TRBJ2-1; D uncertain. CDR3 length: 15 amino acids. Germline CDR1 is SGHRS and CDR2 is YFSETQ. Trimming left V 3 bases short and J 0 bases short, with 10 bases between. CDR3 in amino acids: CASSSDISSYNEQFF. DNA of the CDR3: TGCGCCAGCAGCTCAGACATCAGCTCCTACAATGAGCAGTTCTTC.

This chain links TRBV6-5 with TRBJ1-6; 8 nucleotides line up with TRBD1. V shed 11 bases, J shed 2 bases, and the junction held 2 bases outside the gene matches. Looked up from germline, CDR1 is MNHEY and CDR2 is SVGAGI. The CDR3 is made up of 13 amino acids. CDR3 sequence reads: CASRGPYNSPLHF. The CDR3 coding sequence is TGTGCCTCCAGGGGGCCCTATAATTCACCCCTCCACTTT.

The chain links TRBV2 to TRBJ1-2; D is undetermined. There are 12 residues in the CDR3. The germline V and J ends were trimmed by 4 bases and 4 bases, with 7 bases remaining between them. From germline, CDR1 is SNHLY and CDR2 FYNNEI. The CDR3 bases are TGTGCCAGCAGTGTCCTGGGCTATGGCTACACCTTC. This codes for CASSVLGYGYTF. The full variable domain, its missing parts supplied by reference TRBV2 and TRBJ1-2, is EPEVTQTPSHQVTQMGQEVILRCVPISNHLYFYWYRQILGQKVEFLVSFYNNEISEKSEIFDDQFSVERPDGSNFTLKIRSTKLEDSAMYFCASSVLGYGYTFGSGTRLTVV.

This chain uses TRBV9 with TRBJ2-1; D uncertain. CDR3 length equals 15 residues. CDR1 and CDR2 from the germline V gene are SGDLS and YYNGEE. The V end lost 4 bases, the J end lost 6 bases, and 17 bases lay between the germline ends. The CDR3, as DNA: TGTGCCAGCAGCCCCACCCCGGGTCTCCGCAATGAGCAGTTCTTC. It specifies CASSPTPGLRNEQFF.

The J gene is TRBJ1-5, the V gene TRBV15; 8 bases match TRBD1. CDR3 length: 16 residues. Germline V gives CDR1 LNHNV, CDR2 YYDKDF (reference sequence). Trimming at V came to 5 bases and at J to 2 bases, leaving 8 bases not matched to a gene. CDR3 in DNA: TGTGCCACCAGCTATGACAGGGGAGGCGGCAATCAGCCCCAGCATTTT. This encodes CATSYDRGGGNQPQHF.

To note about this clone: At one end, the junction sequence differs from germline, possibly due to a read error. The chain combines TRBV6-1 with TRBJ1-5; D perhaps matches TRBD1 (5 bases). This CDR3 has 15 residues. Per the germline V gene, CDR1 is MNHNS and CDR2 is SASEGT. In nucleotides, the CDR3 is TGTGCCAGCAGAGAAGGGGATTATAGCAATCAGCCCCAGCATTTT. This encodes CASREGDYSNQPQHF.

The chain joins TRBV10-3 to TRBJ2-7; D is ambiguous. Germline CDR1 is ENHRY and CDR2 is SYGVKD. Trimming removed 5 bases from V and 6 bases from J, with 11 bases in between. The CDR3 runs 12 residues. CDR3 DNA sequence: TGTGCCATCAGTCCATCGGGCGTCGAGCAGTACTTC. This gives the protein CAISPSGVEQYF.

This rearrangement joins TRBV20-1 to TRBJ2-7; tentative D call: TRBD1 (6 bases). V lost 3 bases and J lost 0, with 12 bases in between. The CDR3 sequence is 14 residues long. Germline lookup yields CDR1 DFQATT and CDR2 SNEGSKA (reference sequence). The CDR3 here is CSASSDSHSYEQYF. CDR3 in DNA: TGCAGTGCTAGTTCGGACAGTCACTCCTACGAGCAGTACTTC.

A single count supports this clone. The J gene is TRBJ2-3, the V gene TRBV19; perhaps TRBD2 as D (6 bases). V was pared by 3 bases and J by 4 bases, with 14 bases between. The CDR3 is 15 amino acids. The germline V gene has CDR1 LNHDA and CDR2 SQIVND (reference sequence). Here the CDR3 reads CASSIVGGSSDTQYF. In DNA, the CDR3 is TGTGCCAGTAGTATCGTGGGGGGTAGTTCAGATACGCAGTATTTT.

The chain recombines TRBV12-3 or TRBV12-4 with TRBJ2-5, with D perhaps being TRBD1 or TRBD2 (7 bases each). This CDR3 has 13 residues. V lost 6 bases and J 5 bases, leaving 13 bases between the germline ends. The CDR3 DNA reads TGTGCCAGCAGCACAGGGGAGGGTGAGACCCAGTACTTC. This sequence encodes CASSTGEGETQYF.

By share, this clone counts as medium-sized. The chain combines TRBV28 with TRBJ1-6; D is undetermined. The CDR3 contains 20 residues. Germline-derived CDR1 and CDR2 are MDHEN and SYDVKM. Trimming pared 4 bases from V and 5 bases from J, leaving 27 bases between. In DNA, the CDR3 is TGTGCCAGCAGTTCCCAGCGCCCTTCACCGGCTACCCCTGATAATTCACCCCTCCACTTT. Protein: CASSSQRPSPATPDNSPLHF.

The chain is built from TRBV28 and TRBJ1-1; TRBD1 aligns across 7 bases. Germline CDR1 and CDR2: MDHEN and SYDVKM. V was clipped by 5 bases and J by 6 bases; unmatched bases: 15. This CDR3 is 16 amino acids long. DNA of the CDR3: TGTGCCAGCAGTCCCCCGACAGGGTTGGGGTACTCTGAAGCTTTCTTT. As protein: CASSPPTGLGYSEAFF.

The V call is TRBV6-5, the J call TRBJ1-2, with 7 bases that match TRBD1. This CDR3 contains 14 residues. CDR1 and CDR2 (germline): MNHEY, SVGAGI. The ends lost 2 bases at V and 2 bases at J; junction bases unmatched: 2. CDR3 in DNA: TGTGCCAGCAGTTACCTGGGACAGAACTATGGCTACACCTTC. Protein sequence: CASSYLGQNYGYTF.

This clone was seen only once. The rearrangement joins TRBV19 to TRBJ1-2; weak D call: TRBD1 (6 bases). Germline CDR1 and CDR2: LNHDA and SQIVND (reference sequence). The CDR3 has 15 residues. V lost 6 bases and J 3 bases, leaving 17 bases between the germline ends. The CDR3 DNA sequence: TGTGCCAGTAGGGACAGTAGTCAAGACGACTATGGCTACACCTTC. It translates to CASRDSSQDDYGYTF.

The CDR3 reads CAWSAPPRSGNTIYF. The CDR3 region has the DNA TGTGCCTGGAGTGCCCCCCCCCGGTCTGGAAACACCATATATTTT. The chain recombines TRBV30 with TRBJ1-3; D unclear. The CDR3 has 15 residues. The germline V gene has CDR1 GTSNPN and CDR2 SVGIG (reference sequence). Trimming pared 1 base from V and 1 base from J, leaving 11 bases between. Supplemented by reference TRBV30 and TRBJ1-3, the full variable domain reads SQTIHQWPATLVQPVGSPLSLECTVEGTSNPNLYWYRQAAGRGLQLLFYSVGIGQISSEVPQNLSASRPQDRQFILSSKKLLLSDSGFYLCAWSAPPRSGNTIYFGEGSWLTVV.

The chain couples TRBV21-1 to TRBJ1-2. TRBV21-1 is a pseudogene locus. The CDR3 length is 15 residues. The CDR3 bases are TGTGCCAGCAGCTACACCCGGGGGCTAGGCTATGGCTACACCTTC. Translation: CASSYTRGLGYGYTF.

There are a few counts of this clone. This chain links TRBV3-1 (or the pseudogene TRBV3-2) with TRBJ2-1; maybe TRBD2 (5 bases). V was shortened by 1 base and J by 11 bases, with 15 bases between the two germline ends. The CDR3 sequence is 14 residues long. Germline V gene sequence: CDR1 LGHDT, CDR2 YNNKEL (reference sequence). CDR3 in DNA: TGTGCCAGCAGCCAAGGCCGGGATGGACTCAAGCAGTTCTTC. This translates into CASSQGRDGLKQFF.

The sample holds one count of this clone. The chain has TRBV19 and TRBJ2-7; the D gene is possibly TRBD2 (7 bases). This CDR3 contains 21 residues. V was clipped by 3 bases and J by 0 bases, with 30 bases between them. Germline loops: CDR1 LNHDA, CDR2 SQIVND (reference sequence). The DNA of the CDR3 is TGTGCCAGTAGTATTGGGGAGGGGGGGCTTCCGACTAGTCCTAGCTCCTACGAGCAGTACTTC. Translated, it gives CASSIGEGGLPTSPSSYEQYF.

The genes are TRBV11-1 and TRBJ1-2; a weak D match, TRBD1 (5 bases). Trimming took 0 bases from V and 6 from J, leaving 14 bases between them. The germline V gene has CDR1 SGHAT and CDR2 FQDESV (reference sequence). CDR3 length: 15 residues. In nucleotides, the CDR3 is TGTGCCAGCAGCTTAGCCCCGGAGAGGGGCGATGGCTACACCTTC. This encodes CASSLAPERGDGYTF.

This clone was counted once. The chain is built from TRBV5-1 and TRBJ2-1, with 10 bases lining up with TRBD2. Unmatched junction bases numbered 0, after V lost 0 bases and J lost 0 bases. The CDR3 runs 16 residues. Germline V gives CDR1 SGHRS, CDR2 YFSETQ. The CDR3 region has the DNA TGCGCCAGCAGCTTGGCTAGCGGGAGCTCCTACAATGAGCAGTTCTTC. Amino acid sequence: CASSLASGSSYNEQFF.

This clone was recorded a few times. The chain uses TRBV29-1 and TRBJ1-2; D may be TRBD1 (5 bases). Germline CDR1 is SQVTM and CDR2 is ANQGSEA. CDR3 size: 14 residues. V was cut by 6 bases and J by 4 bases, with 18 bases left in between. CDR3 region: CSVENEPGPYGYTF. CDR3 sequence (DNA): TGCAGCGTCGAAAATGAACCGGGACCCTATGGCTACACCTTC.